Listed here is a single T cell receptor (beta chain). Which antigen it targets is not known. Per-base quality was not reported, and no clone a single base away is much larger than it. This entry is derived from a study of T cells after yellow fever vaccination (dated by TCRdb to the late 2010s). With regard to the full study: Libraries from fractions with low cell numbers were prepared with the SMART-Seq v4 Ultra Low Input RNA kit. To follow T-cell clones before and after both primary and booster YFV17D yellow fever vaccination, bulk TCR alpha and beta repertoires underwent longitudinal sequencing. Two healthy male donors, one aged 18 to 30 and one aged 30 to 39 years, were included in the cohort. Blood samples were taken at several timepoints before and after primary and secondary immunization, and bulk PBMC replicates and cell subsets were isolated.

Findings and caveats that apply to the study as a whole: Computational filtering was needed because FACS-sorted repertoires could contain abundant contaminating clonotypes from the bulk population. Compared with the primary T-cell response, the secondary T-cell response was weaker but faster, peaking on day 5 rather than day 15. A small fraction of clonotypes showed up in both the CD4 and CD8 compartments, probably as a result of convergent recombination. After the booster, most clones that had expanded after primary vaccination were detected again (around 95% of CD4 and under 90% of CD8), suggesting broad maintenance of memory. Only a couple of donors were included in the study, so the extent to which the findings can be generalized is limited.

Reading the label with the study, this specimen's treatment or condition is: live attenuated yellow fever vaccine strain. PBMCs were isolated from peripheral blood using a standard Ficoll-Paque protocol. CD4 and CD8 T-cell fractions were isolated with Dynabeads CD4 and CD8 positive selection kits. TriZol was used to extract RNA from bulk PBMCs, CD4 and CD8 fractions, and dextramer-positive and dextramer-negative fractions. Its CDR3 holds 18 amino acids, cysteine through phenylalanine. The CDR3 DNA has 54 bases and is translated from base 1. CDR1 LGHDT and CDR2 YNNKEL were looked up in the germline V gene (reference sequence). At the junction V is shortened by 3 bases and J by 8 bases; bases outside the gene matches: 10. TCR cDNA was made using 5'RACE template switching, a step that added a universal primer site and unique molecular identifiers. Priming of cDNA synthesis was performed from both the TCR alpha and TCR beta constant segments. Library amplification involved two PCR steps, and the second step added sample barcodes and sequencing adapters. Sequencing of libraries was performed on Illumina HiSeq 2500 (2x100 bp) or NovaSeq (2x150 bp). In the paper's pipeline: MIGEC was used to demultiplex reads and collapse the reads into UMI consensus sequences, and MiXCR was used for V(D)J alignment. Clonotypes responding to the vaccine were identified with edgeR on replicate PBMC samples, with the criteria of FDR below 0.01 and a log2 fold change above 5 up to day 15. Each bulk clonotype received a CD4 or CD8 identity based on whether the sequenced CD4 or CD8 repertoire contained that clonotype at higher abundance. The public reads were quality trimmed at Q25 with fastp and then assembled into clones with MiXCR by TCRdb, keeping productive beta chains. All rows with the same CDR3 protein become a single entry with the most common DNA and genes. The V and J calls were determined by TCRdb, not by the authors. Across this sample there are some 130,000 distinct CDR3 sequences, with 6.6% seen only once. The ten most abundant clones make up approximately 0.67% of the sample.

Here the chain combines TRBV3-1 and TRBJ2-2; 15 middle bases align to TRBD2. Sequencing used CD4+ T cells sorted from PBMCs, obtained 10 days after the yellow fever booster vaccination. The receptor comes from a man under 40 who received the YFV17D yellow fever vaccine. The CDR3 loop reads CASSHWTSGRGSTGELFF. The sequenced DNA is TGTGCCAGCAGCCATTGGACTAGCGGGAGGGGCTCGACGGGGGAGCTGTTTTTT.